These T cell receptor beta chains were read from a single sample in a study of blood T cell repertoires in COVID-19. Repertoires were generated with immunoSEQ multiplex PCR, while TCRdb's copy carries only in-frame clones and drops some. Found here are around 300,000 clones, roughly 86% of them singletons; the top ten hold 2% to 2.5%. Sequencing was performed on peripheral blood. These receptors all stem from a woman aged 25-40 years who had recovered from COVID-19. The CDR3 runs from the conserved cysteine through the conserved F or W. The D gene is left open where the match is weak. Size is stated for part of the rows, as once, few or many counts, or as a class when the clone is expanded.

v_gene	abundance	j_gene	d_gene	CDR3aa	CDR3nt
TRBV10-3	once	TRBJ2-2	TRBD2	CAISRVASGNPGELFF	TGTGCCATCAGTAGGGTAGCTAGCGGGAACCCCGGGGAGCTGTTTTTT
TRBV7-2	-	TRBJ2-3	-	CASSLAVKAGNTDTQYF	TGTGCCAGCAGCTTAGCCGTTAAGGCAGGGAACACAGATACGCAGTATTTT
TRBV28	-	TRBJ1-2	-	CASTLGQSVYGYTF	TGTGCCAGCACCCTGGGGCAGTCTGTCTATGGCTACACCTTC
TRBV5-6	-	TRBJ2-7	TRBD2	CASSPWLAGAGEQYF	TGTGCCAGCAGCCCCTGGCTAGCGGGGGCGGGGGAGCAGTACTTC
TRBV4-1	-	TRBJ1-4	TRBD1	CASSQGTGSLEKLFF	TGCGCCAGCAGCCAAGGGACAGGGTCCTTGGAAAAACTGTTTTTT
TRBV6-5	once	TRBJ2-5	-	CASSLSSSGLETQYF	TGTGCCAGCAGTTTGTCCTCAAGCGGGTTAGAGACCCAGTACTTC
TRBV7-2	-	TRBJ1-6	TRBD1	CASSLATGQGLSALHF	TGTGCCAGCAGCTTAGCAACGGGACAGGGTTTATCGGCCCTCCACTTT
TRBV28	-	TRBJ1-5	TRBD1	CASNSGGEGNQPQHF	TGTGCCAGCAATTCAGGGGGAGAAGGCAATCAGCCCCAGCATTTT
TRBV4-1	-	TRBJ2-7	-	CASSPQGAPNRTF	TGCGCCAGCAGCCCCCAGGGCGCCCCCAATAGAACCTTC
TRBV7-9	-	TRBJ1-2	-	CASNKGQYGYTF	TGTGCCAGCAACAAGGGGCAGTATGGCTACACCTTC
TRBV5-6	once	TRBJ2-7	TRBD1	CASSRDRSLYEQYF	TGTGCCAGCAGCCGGGACAGGTCCCTCTACGAGCAGTACTTC
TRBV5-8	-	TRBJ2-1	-	CASSLAAGHEQFF	TGTGCCAGCAGCTTGGCCGCAGGCCATGAGCAGTTCTTC
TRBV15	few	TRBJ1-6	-	CATSRGRNSPLHF	TGTGCCACCAGCAGAGGGAGGAATTCACCCCTCCACTTT
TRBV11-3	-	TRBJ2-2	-	CASSLGVSNPKALFF	TGTGCCAGCAGCTTAGGAGTCTCCAATCCTAAAGCGCTGTTTTTT
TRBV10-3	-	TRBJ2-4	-	CAIRQGSDKNIQYF	TGTGCCATCAGGCAGGGTTCGGACAAAAACATTCAGTACTTC
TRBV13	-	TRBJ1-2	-	CASSFSPGSGTF	TGTGCCAGCAGCTTTTCCCCTGGCAGCGGTACCTTC
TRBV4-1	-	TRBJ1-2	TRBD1	CASSDRTGDGYTF	TGCGCCAGCAGCGACCGGACAGGAGATGGCTACACCTTC
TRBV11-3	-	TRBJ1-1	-	CASSLSSTSFLNTEAFF	TGTGCCAGCAGCTTATCCAGTACCAGTTTTTTGAACACTGAAGCTTTCTTT
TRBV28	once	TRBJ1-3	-	CASSEDTGSGNTIYF	TGTGCCAGCAGTGAGGACACGGGCTCTGGAAACACCATATATTTT
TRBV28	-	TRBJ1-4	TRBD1	CASSSQGERVFF	TGTGCCAGCAGTTCACAGGGGGAGAGGGTGTTTTTT
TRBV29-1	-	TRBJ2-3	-	CSVEDAGSTDTQYF	TGCAGCGTTGAAGATGCGGGAAGCACAGATACGCAGTATTTT
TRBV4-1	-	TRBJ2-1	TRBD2	CASSQGGLLGLSNEQFF	TGCGCCAGCAGCCAAGGGGGACTACTGGGATTAAGTAATGAGCAGTTCTTC
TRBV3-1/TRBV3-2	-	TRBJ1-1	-	CASSQLRGSEAFF	TGTGCCAGCAGCCAATTACGGGGTTCTGAAGCTTTCTTT
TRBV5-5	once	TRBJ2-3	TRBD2	CASSLGLAGSTDTQYF	TGTGCCAGCAGCTTGGGGCTAGCGGGTAGCACAGATACGCAGTATTTT
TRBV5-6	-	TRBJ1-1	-	CASSLRKAGIGTEAFF	TGTGCCAGCAGCTTGAGAAAGGCAGGGATAGGCACTGAAGCTTTCTTT
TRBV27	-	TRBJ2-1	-	CASSLYPRTGNEQFF	TGTGCCAGCAGTTTATACCCCCGGACGGGGAATGAGCAGTTCTTC
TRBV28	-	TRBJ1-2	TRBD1	CASSSPGQGTHRGYGYTF	TGTGCCAGCAGTTCCCCGGGACAGGGGACCCATCGGGGCTATGGCTACACCTTC
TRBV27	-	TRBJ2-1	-	CASSGSGGVHTEQFF	TGTGCCAGCAGTGGTAGCGGTGGAGTCCACACGGAGCAGTTCTTC
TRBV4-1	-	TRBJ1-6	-	CASSHGVENSPLHF	TGCGCCAGCAGCCACGGGGTGGAAAATTCACCCCTCCACTTT
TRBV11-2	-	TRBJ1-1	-	CASSSQSGTEAFF	TGTGCCAGCAGCTCACAGTCAGGAACTGAAGCTTTCTTT
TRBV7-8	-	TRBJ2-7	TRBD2	CASSLVLAREPYEQYF	TGTGCCAGCAGCTTAGTTCTGGCGCGGGAGCCCTACGAGCAGTACTTC
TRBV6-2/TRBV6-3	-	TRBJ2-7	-	CASSYAGEQYF	TGTGCCAGCAGTTACGCGGGGGAGCAGTACTTC
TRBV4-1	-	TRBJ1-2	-	CASSQTTQTNYGYTF	TGCGCCAGCAGCCAAACCACACAGACTAACTATGGCTACACCTTC
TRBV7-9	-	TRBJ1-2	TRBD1	CASSFIQGNYGYTF	TGTGCCAGCAGCTTTATACAGGGGAACTATGGCTACACCTTC
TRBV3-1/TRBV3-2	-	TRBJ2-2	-	CASSQAAATNTGELFF	TGTGCCAGCAGCCAAGCAGCGGCCACGAACACCGGGGAGCTGTTTTTT
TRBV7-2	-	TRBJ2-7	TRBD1	CASRQGTGYRYEQYF	TGTGCCAGCAGACAAGGGACAGGGTATCGGTACGAGCAGTACTTC
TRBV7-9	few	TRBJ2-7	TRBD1	CASSAPGQGIYEQYF	TGTGCCAGCAGCGCACCGGGACAGGGGATCTACGAGCAGTACTTC
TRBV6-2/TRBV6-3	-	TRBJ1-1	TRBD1	CASSSSGTANTEAFF	TGTGCCAGCAGTTCTTCCGGGACAGCGAACACTGAAGCTTTCTTT
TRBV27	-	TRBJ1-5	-	CASRSTGSNQPQHF	TGTGCCAGCAGATCTACAGGGAGTAATCAGCCCCAGCATTTT
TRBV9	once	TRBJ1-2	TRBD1	CASSPTTGLDGYTF	TGTGCCAGCAGCCCTACGACAGGGTTGGATGGCTACACCTTC
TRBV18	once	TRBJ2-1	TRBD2	CASSPVLGGRTSRDEQFF	TGTGCCAGCTCACCAGTTTTGGGCGGGAGGACCTCGCGGGATGAGCAGTTCTTC
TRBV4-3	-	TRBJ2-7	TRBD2	CASSQSGGLYEQYF	TGCGCCAGCAGCCAATCCGGGGGGTTATACGAGCAGTACTTC
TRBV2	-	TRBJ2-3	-	CASSVLSRDTQYF	TGTGCCAGCAGTGTCCTGTCGAGAGATACGCAGTATTTT
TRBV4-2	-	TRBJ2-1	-	CASSQGPGQNNEQFF	TGTGCCAGCAGCCAAGGTCCGGGACAAAACAATGAGCAGTTCTTC
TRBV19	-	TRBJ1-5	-	CASGDIRGNQPQHF	TGTGCCAGTGGCGACATCCGGGGGAATCAGCCCCAGCATTTT
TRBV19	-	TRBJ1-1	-	CASSFSRGGNTEAFF	TGTGCCAGTAGTTTTTCCCGGGGAGGGAACACTGAAGCTTTCTTT
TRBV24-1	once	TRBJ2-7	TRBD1	CATSAPSGTGDYEQYF	TGTGCCACCAGTGCTCCTTCCGGGACAGGGGACTACGAGCAGTACTTC
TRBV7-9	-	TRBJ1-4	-	CASSDDRNEKLFF	TGTGCCAGCAGCGACGACAGAAATGAAAAACTGTTTTTT
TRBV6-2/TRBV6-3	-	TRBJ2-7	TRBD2	CASSQTSAHEQYF	TGTGCCAGCAGCCAAACTAGCGCGCACGAGCAGTACTTC
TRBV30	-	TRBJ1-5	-	CAWSVGQDSQPQHF	TGTGCCTGGAGTGTAGGGCAGGACAGTCAGCCCCAGCATTTT
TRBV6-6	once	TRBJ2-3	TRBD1	CASSYLDRAVDTQYF	TGTGCCAGCAGTTACCTAGACAGGGCTGTAGATACGCAGTATTTT
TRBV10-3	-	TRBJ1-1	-	CAIRQGQNTEAFF	TGTGCCATCCGTCAGGGGCAGAACACTGAAGCTTTCTTT
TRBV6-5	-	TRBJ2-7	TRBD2	CASRLAGGRGQYF	TGTGCCAGCCGACTAGCGGGAGGGCGGGGGCAGTACTTC